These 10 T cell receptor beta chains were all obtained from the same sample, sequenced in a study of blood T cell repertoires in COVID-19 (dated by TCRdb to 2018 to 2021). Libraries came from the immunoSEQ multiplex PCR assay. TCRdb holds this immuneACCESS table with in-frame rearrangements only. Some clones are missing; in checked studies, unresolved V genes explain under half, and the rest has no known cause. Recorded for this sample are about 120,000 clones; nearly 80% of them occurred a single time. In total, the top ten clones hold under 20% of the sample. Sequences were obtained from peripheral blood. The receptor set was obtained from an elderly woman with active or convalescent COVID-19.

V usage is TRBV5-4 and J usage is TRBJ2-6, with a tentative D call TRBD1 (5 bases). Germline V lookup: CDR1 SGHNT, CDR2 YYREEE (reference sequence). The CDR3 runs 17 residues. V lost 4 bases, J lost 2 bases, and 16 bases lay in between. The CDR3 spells CASSPRSAGTGANVLTF. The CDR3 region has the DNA TGTGCCAGCAGCCCCAGGTCGGCAGGGACTGGGGCCAACGTCCTGACTTTC.

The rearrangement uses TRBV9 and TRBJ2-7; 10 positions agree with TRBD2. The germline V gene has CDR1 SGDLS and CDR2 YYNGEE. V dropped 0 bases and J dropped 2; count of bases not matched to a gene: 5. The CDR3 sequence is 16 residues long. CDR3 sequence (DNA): TGTGCCAGCAGCGTAGCCGGGACTAGCGCGACCTACGAGCAGTACTTC. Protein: CASSVAGTSATYEQYF. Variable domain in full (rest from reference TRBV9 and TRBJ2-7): DSGVTQTPKHLITATGQRVTLRCSPRSGDLSVYWYQQSLDQGLQFLIQYYNGEERAKGNILERFSAQQFPDLHSELNLSSLELGDSALYFCASSVAGTSATYEQYFGPGTRLTVT.

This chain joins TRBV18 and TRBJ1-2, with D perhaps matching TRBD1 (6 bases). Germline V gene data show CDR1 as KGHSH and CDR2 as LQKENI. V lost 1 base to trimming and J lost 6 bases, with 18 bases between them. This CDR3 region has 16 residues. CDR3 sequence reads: CASSPQPSQGIHGYTF. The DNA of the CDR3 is TGTGCCAGCTCACCACAACCCTCACAGGGAATCCATGGCTACACCTTC.

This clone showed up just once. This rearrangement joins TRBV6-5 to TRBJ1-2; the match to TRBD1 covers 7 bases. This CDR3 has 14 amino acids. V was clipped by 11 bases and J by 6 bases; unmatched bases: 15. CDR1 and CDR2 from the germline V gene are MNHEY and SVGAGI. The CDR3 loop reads CASYFTGQGDGYTF. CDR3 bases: TGTGCCTCTTACTTCACGGGGCAGGGGGATGGCTACACCTTC.

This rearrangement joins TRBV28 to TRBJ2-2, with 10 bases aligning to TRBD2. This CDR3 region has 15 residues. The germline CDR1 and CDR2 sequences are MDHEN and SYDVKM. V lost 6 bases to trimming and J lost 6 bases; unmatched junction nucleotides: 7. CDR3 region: CASRRAGGPPGELFF. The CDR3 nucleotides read TGTGCCAGCAGAAGAGCGGGAGGGCCTCCCGGGGAGCTGTTTTTT. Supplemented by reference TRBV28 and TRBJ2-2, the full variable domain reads DVKVTQSSRYLVKRTGEKVFLECVQDMDHENMFWYRQDPGLGLRLIYFSYDVKMKEKGDIPEGYSVSREKKERFSLILESASTNQTSMYLCASRRAGGPPGELFFGEGSRLTVL.

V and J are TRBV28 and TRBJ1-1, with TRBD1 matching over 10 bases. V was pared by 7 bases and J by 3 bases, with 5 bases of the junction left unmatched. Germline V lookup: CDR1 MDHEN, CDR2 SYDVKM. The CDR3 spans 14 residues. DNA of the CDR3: TGTGCCAGCAACCCGACAGGGGGCCACACTGAAGCTTTCTTT. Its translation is CASNPTGGHTEAFF.

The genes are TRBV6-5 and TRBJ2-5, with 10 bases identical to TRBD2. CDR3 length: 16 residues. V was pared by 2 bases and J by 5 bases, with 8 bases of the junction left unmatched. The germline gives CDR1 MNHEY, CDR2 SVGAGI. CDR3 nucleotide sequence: TGTGCCAGCAGTTACCTGTTAGCGGGAGGTATGGAGACCCAGTACTTC. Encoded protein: CASSYLLAGGMETQYF.

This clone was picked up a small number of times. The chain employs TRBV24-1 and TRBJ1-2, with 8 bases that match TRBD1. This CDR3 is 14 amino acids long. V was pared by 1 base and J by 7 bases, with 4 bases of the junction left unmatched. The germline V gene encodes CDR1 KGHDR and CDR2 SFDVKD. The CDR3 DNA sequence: TGTGCCACCAGTGATTTAGGACAGGGAAGTGGCTACACCTTC. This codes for CATSDLGQGSGYTF.

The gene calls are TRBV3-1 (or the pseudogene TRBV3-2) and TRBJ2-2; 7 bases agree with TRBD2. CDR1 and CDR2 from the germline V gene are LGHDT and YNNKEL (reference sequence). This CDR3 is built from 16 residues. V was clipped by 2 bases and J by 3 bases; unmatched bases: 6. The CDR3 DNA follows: TGTGCCAGCAGCCAACAGGGAGGGGCGGACACCGGGGAGCTGTTTTTT. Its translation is CASSQQGGADTGELFF.

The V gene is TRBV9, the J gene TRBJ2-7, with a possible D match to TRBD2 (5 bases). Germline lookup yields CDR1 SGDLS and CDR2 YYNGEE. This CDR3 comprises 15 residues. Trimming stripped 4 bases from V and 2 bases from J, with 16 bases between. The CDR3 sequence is CASSSRTGETYEQYF. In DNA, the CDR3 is TGTGCCAGCAGCTCCCGGACTGGGGAGACCTACGAGCAGTACTTC.